The source of this T cell receptor (beta chain) is a study of immune characterization of retroperitoneal liposarcoma. V was pared by 3 bases and J by 3 bases, with 5 bases between. This CDR3 spans 12 amino acids. TCRdb reanalysed the PCR reads using MiXCR and keeps one entry per CDR3 protein. The sample holds thousands of distinct CDR3 sequences, approximately 45% seen once. The sequence was collected from a male donor with retroperitoneal liposarcoma. The V gene is TRBV12-3 or TRBV12-4, the J gene TRBJ1-2; D gene ambiguous. Sample: tumor tissue. The CDR3 protein is CASSFGDYGYTF. As DNA, the CDR3 is TGTGCCAGCAGTTTTGGGGACTATGGCTACACCTTC.